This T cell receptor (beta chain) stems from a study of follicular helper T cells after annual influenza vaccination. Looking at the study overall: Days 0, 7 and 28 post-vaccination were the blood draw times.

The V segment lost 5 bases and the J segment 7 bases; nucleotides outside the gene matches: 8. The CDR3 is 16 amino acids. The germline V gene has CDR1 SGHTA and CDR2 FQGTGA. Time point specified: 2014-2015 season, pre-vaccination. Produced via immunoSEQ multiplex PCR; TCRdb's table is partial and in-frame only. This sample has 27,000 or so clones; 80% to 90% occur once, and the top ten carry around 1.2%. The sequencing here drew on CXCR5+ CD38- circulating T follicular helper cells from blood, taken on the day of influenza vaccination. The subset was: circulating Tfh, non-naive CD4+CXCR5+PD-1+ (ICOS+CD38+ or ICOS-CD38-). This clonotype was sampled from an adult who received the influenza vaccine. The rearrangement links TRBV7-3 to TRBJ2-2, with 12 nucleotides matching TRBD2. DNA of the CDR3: TGTGCCAGCAGCACCTCTAGCGGGGGGGATGGCGGGGAGCTGTTTTTT. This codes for CASSTSSGGDGGELFF.